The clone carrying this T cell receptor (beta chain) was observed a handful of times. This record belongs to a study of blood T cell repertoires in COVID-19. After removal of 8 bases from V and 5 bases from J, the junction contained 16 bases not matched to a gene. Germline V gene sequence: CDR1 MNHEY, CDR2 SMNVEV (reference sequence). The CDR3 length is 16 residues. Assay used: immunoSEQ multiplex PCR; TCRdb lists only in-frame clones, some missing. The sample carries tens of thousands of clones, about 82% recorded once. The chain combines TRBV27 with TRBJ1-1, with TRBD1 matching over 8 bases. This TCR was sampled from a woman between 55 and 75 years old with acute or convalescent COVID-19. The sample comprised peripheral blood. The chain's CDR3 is CASGRGQGKIVTEAFF. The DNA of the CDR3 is TGTGCCAGCGGCAGAGGACAGGGCAAGATAGTAACTGAAGCTTTCTTT.